One sample yielded the 18 T cell receptor beta chains listed below, sequenced in a study of shared clonotypes between healthy human individuals. Profiling relied on immunoSEQ multiplex PCR, and the TCRdb table lists in-frame clones only, not all of them. Of some 1,100,000 clones detected, approximately 80% appear once; the ten largest clones hold around 0.47%. What was sequenced was memory CD4+ T cells from PBMCs. Subset meaning: CD45RA-negative fraction. These receptors all stem from a man between 18 and 35 years old in good health. Some clones in this sample may be carry-over from other donors' samples.

The rearrangement uses TRBV6-4 and TRBJ2-3; TRBD1 might be the D (7 bases). This CDR3 comprises 17 residues. Deletions cut 6 bases from V and 2 bases from J, with 21 bases between. CDR1 and CDR2 (germline): MRHNA, SNTAGT. The CDR3, as DNA: TGTGCCAGCAGACGACCTAGGGGGGACAGAAACACAGATACGCAGTATTTT. Its translation: CASRRPRGDRNTDTQYF.

This clone was recorded a few times. The rearrangement uses TRBV5-8 and TRBJ1-2; D gene uncertain. The CDR3 contains 12 residues. Germline lookup yields CDR1 SGHTS and CDR2 YDEGEE. The V gene lost 2 bases and the J gene lost 4 bases, with 6 bases spanning the gap. CDR3 sequence (DNA): TGTGCCAGCAGCTTCCCCGGCTATGGCTACACCTTC. Its translation: CASSFPGYGYTF.

This rearrangement joins TRBV9 to TRBJ1-3; a possible D gene is TRBD1 (6 bases). The V gene's germline CDR1 is SGDLS and CDR2 YYNGEE. The CDR3 loop spans 15 amino acids. Trimming took 3 bases from V and 1 from J, leaving 11 bases between them. The DNA of the CDR3 is TGTGCCAGCAGCGCCTTCCAGGGGTCTGGAAACACCATATATTTT. It is translated as CASSAFQGSGNTIYF.

The chain links TRBV25-1 to TRBJ1-4; 9 bases match TRBD1. The junction had 6 bases not matched to a gene; V was cut back by 2 bases and J by 8 bases. Germline V gives CDR1 MGHDK, CDR2 SYGVNS. The CDR3 runs 15 residues. The DNA for the CDR3 is TGTGCCAGCAGTGAAGGGGACAGGGAGGACGAAAAACTGTTTTTT. This codes for CASSEGDREDEKLFF.

The CDR3 region is CASSLGSTGGELFF. The CDR3 bases are TGTGCCAGCAGTTTGGGCTCGACCGGCGGGGAGCTGTTTTTT. This chain links TRBV27 with TRBJ2-2; no clear D gene. Trimming shortened V by 3 bases and J by 7 bases, and 12 bases separated the two germline ends. CDR3 length equals 14 residues. Germline CDR1 and CDR2: MNHEY and SMNVEV (reference sequence).

V gene TRBV28 combines with J gene TRBJ1-1; no clear D. Germline-derived CDR1 and CDR2 are MDHEN and SYDVKM. CDR3 length: 11 amino acids. V lost 8 bases and J lost 4, with 8 bases in between. CDR3: CASWGGTEAFF. The CDR3 nucleotides are TGTGCCAGCTGGGGAGGCACTGAAGCTTTCTTT.

The V and J genes are TRBV9 and TRBJ1-4, with TRBD1 as a possible D gene (5 bases). The length of the CDR3 is 16 residues. Germline V lookup: CDR1 SGDLS, CDR2 YYNGEE. The germline V and J ends were trimmed by 3 bases and 0 bases, with 12 bases remaining between them. The CDR3 nucleotides read TGTGCCAGCAGCGCCCTGGGGGGTACAACTAATGAAAAACTGTTTTTT. Amino acids: CASSALGGTTNEKLFF.

The CDR3 sequence: CASSFGTVVRSDNTDTQYF. Here the CDR3 DNA reads TGTGCCAGCAGCTTCGGGACAGTCGTACGCTCCGATAACACAGATACGCAGTATTTT. The chain employs TRBV5-4 and TRBJ2-3, with TRBD1 identical over 7 bases. Germline values: CDR1 SGHNT, CDR2 YYREEE (reference sequence). This CDR3 contains 19 residues. Trimming cost V 2 bases and J 2 bases; bases outside gene matches: 17.

This clone was found many times. The rearrangement links TRBV6-1 to TRBJ1-5; maybe TRBD1 (5 bases). Per germline, CDR1 MNHNS and CDR2 SASEGT. The CDR3 is made up of 15 amino acids. Trimming pared 0 bases from V and 1 base from J, leaving 7 bases between. The CDR3 loop reads CASSEARGSNQPQHF. The CDR3 coding sequence is TGTGCCAGCAGTGAAGCGCGGGGGAGCAATCAGCCCCAGCATTTT.

A note on this clone: Other DNA variants within this sample encode the same CDR3. The chain carries TRBV29-1 and TRBJ2-6; tentatively, D is TRBD1 or TRBD2 (6 bases each). Germline CDR1 reads SQVTM; CDR2 reads ANQGSEA. The CDR3 spans 16 residues. V was shortened by 2 bases and J by 0 bases, with 11 bases between the two germline ends. The CDR3 sequence: CSVEKGGSSGANVLTF. The CDR3 DNA is TGCAGCGTTGAAAAGGGGGGCAGCTCTGGGGCCAACGTCCTGACTTTC.

This clone occurred a few times. This same CDR3 is encoded by further DNA sequences in the sample. The V call is TRBV20-1, the J call TRBJ1-4; TRBD1 matches 9 bases. This CDR3 comprises 11 residues. Germline V CDR1 and CDR2: DFQATT, SNEGSKA (reference sequence). V lost 6 bases to trimming and J lost 8 bases; unmatched junction nucleotides: 1. The CDR3 coding sequence is TGCAGTGCGGGGACAGGGGAAAAACTGTTTTTT. This translates into CSAGTGEKLFF.

The genes are TRBV6-5 and TRBJ1-5; D uncertain. CDR3 length: 14 residues. Trimming took off 0 bases at V and 9 bases at J, with 12 bases between the two ends. From germline, CDR1 is MNHEY and CDR2 SVGAGI. In DNA, the CDR3 is TGTGCCAGCAGTTACTCGAGGGCAGGTCTGCCCCAGCATTTT. It is translated as CASSYSRAGLPQHF.

Concerning this clone itself: Within the sample, other DNA sequences also encode this same CDR3. The chain recombines TRBV7-6 with TRBJ2-3; D is uncertain. From germline, CDR1 is SGHVS and CDR2 FNYEAQ. V was clipped by 2 bases and J by 4 bases, with 4 bases between them. This CDR3 spans 12 amino acids. The CDR3 reads CASSLRSDTQYF. The DNA of the CDR3 is TGTGCCAGCAGCTTAAGATCAGATACGCAGTATTTT.

This chain links TRBV30 with TRBJ2-1; D may be TRBD2 (6 bases). Trimming took off 5 bases at V and 4 bases at J, with 15 bases between the two ends. CDR1 GTSNPN and CDR2 SVGIG come from the germline V gene (reference sequence). The length of the CDR3 is 14 residues. The CDR3 here is CAWGIADLYNEQFF. The CDR3 region has the DNA TGTGCCTGGGGGATAGCGGACTTGTACAATGAGCAGTTCTTC.

The chain recombines TRBV9 with TRBJ1-2; D is undetermined. The CDR3 has 15 amino acids. V shed 3 bases and J shed 6 bases, with 18 bases lying between them. Germline V gene lookup returns CDR1 SGDLS and CDR2 YYNGEE. CDR3 bases: TGTGCCAGCAGCGGCCTTTGGACGGCCAAGGATGGCTACACCTTC. This codes for CASSGLWTAKDGYTF.

This clone was seen only a few times. The rearrangement joins TRBV29-1 to TRBJ1-1, with D tentatively TRBD1 (5 bases). The CDR3 is 13 residues long. Trimming left V 3 bases short and J 1 base short, with 9 bases between. CDR1 is SQVTM, CDR2 ANQGSEA, per germline. This chain's CDR3 is CSVDGAGNTEAFF. Written as DNA, the CDR3 is TGCAGCGTTGATGGGGCCGGGAACACTGAAGCTTTCTTT.

This rearrangement joins TRBV15 to TRBJ2-5; D not resolved. The CDR3 totals 12 residues. Germline CDR1 is LNHNV and CDR2 is YYDKDF (reference sequence). Trimming took 2 bases from V and 4 from J, leaving 5 bases between them. The CDR3 here is CATSRSRETQYF. In DNA form, the CDR3 reads TGTGCCACCAGCAGATCCCGAGAGACCCAGTACTTC.

Only one count was recorded for this clone. This chain joins TRBV6-6 and TRBJ1-2; D not resolved. The ends were cut back, 5 bases at V and 0 bases at J, with 7 bases in the middle. CDR3 length equals 13 residues. Germline CDR1 is MNHNY and CDR2 is SVGAGI (reference sequence). CDR3 DNA sequence: TGTGCCAGCAGTCCACCAGCTAACTATGGCTACACCTTC. Translating it yields CASSPPANYGYTF.